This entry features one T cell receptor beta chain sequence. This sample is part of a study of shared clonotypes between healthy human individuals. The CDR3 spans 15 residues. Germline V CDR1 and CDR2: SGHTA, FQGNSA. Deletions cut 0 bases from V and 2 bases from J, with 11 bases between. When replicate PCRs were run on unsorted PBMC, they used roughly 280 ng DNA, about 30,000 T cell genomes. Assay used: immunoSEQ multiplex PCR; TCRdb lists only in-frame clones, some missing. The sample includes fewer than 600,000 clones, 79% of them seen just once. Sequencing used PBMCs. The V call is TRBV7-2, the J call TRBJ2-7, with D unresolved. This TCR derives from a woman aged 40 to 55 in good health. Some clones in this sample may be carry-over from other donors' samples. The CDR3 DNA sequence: TGTGCCAGCAGCTTAGCCGGCGGCCCAGCCTACGAGCAGTACTTC. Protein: CASSLAGGPAYEQYF.